This passage covers 16 T cell receptor beta chains from one sample sequenced in a study of early T cells in non-severe SARS-CoV-2 infection. TCRdb ran MiXCR on the 5' RACE reads and lists one entry per CDR3 protein. The table has 80,000 or so distinct CDR3 sequences, about 14% seen once. Sequenced sample: whole blood. All receptors come from an adult who was a healthcare worker with PCR-confirmed SARS-CoV-2 infection or an uninfected control (not recorded which).

This clonotype was recorded a few times. The chain couples TRBV2 to TRBJ2-7, with TRBD2 as a possible D gene (7 bases). Trimming left V 6 bases short and J 0 bases short, with 15 bases between. This CDR3 contains 15 residues. Germline-derived CDR1 and CDR2 are SNHLY and FYNNEI. This CDR3 reads CASRRGGANSYEQYF. The CDR3 DNA sequence: TGTGCCAGCAGGAGAGGGGGGGCAAACTCCTACGAGCAGTACTTC. Using reference TRBV2 and TRBJ2-7 for the parts outside the CDR3, the full variable domain is EPEVTQTPSHQVTQMGQEVILRCVPISNHLYFYWYRQILGQKVEFLVSFYNNEISEKSEIFDDQFSVERPDGSNFTLKIRSTKLEDSAMYFCASRRGGANSYEQYFGPGTRLTVT.

The chain combines TRBV5-6 with TRBJ2-3; 9 bases map to TRBD2. The CDR3 loop spans 15 amino acids. In germline, CDR1 is SGHDT, CDR2 YYEEEE. V was clipped by 4 bases and J by 4 bases; unmatched bases: 7. The CDR3: CASSPVIAGADTQYF. The CDR3 DNA follows: TGTGCCAGCAGCCCAGTGATAGCGGGAGCAGATACGCAGTATTTT.

The chain uses TRBV11-2 and TRBJ2-3; 7 bases match TRBD2. Germline trimming cut 1 base from V and 4 bases from J; bases unmatched to any gene: 11. Germline lookup yields CDR1 SGHAT and CDR2 FQNNGV. The CDR3 loop spans 17 amino acids. In DNA, the CDR3 is TGTGCCAGCAGCTTAGGTGTGTCGGGGGGTAGTGCAGATACGCAGTATTTT. Translation: CASSLGVSGGSADTQYF.

At least ten counts were recorded for this clonotype. The rearrangement links TRBV27 to TRBJ1-6; 9 bases are a match to TRBD1. The CDR3 has 16 residues. V dropped 6 bases and J dropped 7; count of bases not matched to a gene: 10. Germline-derived CDR1 and CDR2 are MNHEY and SMNVEV (reference sequence). In nucleotides, the CDR3 is TGTGCCAGCAGCCAATTCGGGACAGGGCTGAATTCACCCCTCCACTTT. Protein sequence: CASSQFGTGLNSPLHF.

This clonotype was observed a single time. The chain recombines TRBV27 with TRBJ1-1; 9 nucleotides align to TRBD1. This CDR3 contains 14 residues. Trimming took 5 bases from V and 4 from J; bases not matched to a gene: 5. Germline V gene lookup returns CDR1 MNHEY and CDR2 SMNVEV (reference sequence). Here the CDR3 DNA reads TGTGCCAGCAGTCTGACAGGGGGTATCACTGAAGCTTTCTTT. Translation gives CASSLTGGITEAFF.

There are a few counts of this clonotype. V gene TRBV28 combines with J gene TRBJ2-1, with TRBD2 matching over 13 bases. Germline V gene data show CDR1 as MDHEN and CDR2 as SYDVKM. This CDR3 comprises 17 residues. V shed 8 bases, J shed 5 bases, and the junction held 12 bases outside the gene matches. As DNA, the CDR3 is TGTGCCAGCCCTGGACTAGCGGGAGCGACGTGGGACAATGAGCAGTTCTTC. Its translation: CASPGLAGATWDNEQFF.

This clonotype was seen at least ten times. The chain couples TRBV5-1 to TRBJ2-7; D ambiguous. The V gene lost 4 bases and the J gene lost 0 bases, with 14 bases spanning the gap. The length of the CDR3 is 15 residues. Germline loops: CDR1 SGHRS, CDR2 YFSETQ. This CDR3 is CASSEKFQISYEQYF. CDR3 coding DNA: TGCGCCAGCAGCGAGAAGTTCCAAATCTCCTACGAGCAGTACTTC.

This clonotype appeared many times. The V and J genes are TRBV9 and TRBJ1-2; D gene uncertain. This CDR3 is 14 amino acids long. Germline loops: CDR1 SGDLS, CDR2 YYNGEE. V was shortened by 3 bases and J by 7 bases, with 16 bases between the two germline ends. Written as DNA, the CDR3 is TGTGCCAGCAGCGGGGTAGGATCCGTCGGTGGCTACACCTTC. Protein: CASSGVGSVGGYTF.

This clonotype has ten or more counts. This chain joins TRBV14 and TRBJ2-5; 12 bases agree with TRBD2. Germline V gives CDR1 SGHDN, CDR2 FVKESK. After removal of 3 bases from V and 2 bases from J, the junction contained 1 base not matched to a gene. The CDR3 is 15 amino acids. Here the CDR3 reads CASSHGLAGQETQYF. The CDR3 DNA sequence: TGTGCCAGCAGCCACGGACTAGCGGGGCAAGAGACCCAGTACTTC.

This clonotype occurred many times. The chain is built from TRBV6-5 and TRBJ2-5, with 7 bases lining up with TRBD1. With 6 bases clipped from V and 4 bases from J, the junction kept 14 bases outside the gene matches. From germline, CDR1 is MNHEY and CDR2 SVGAGI. The CDR3 runs 16 residues. The CDR3 protein is CASSLRTGWGAETQYF. The DNA of the CDR3 is TGTGCCAGCAGCCTAAGGACAGGTTGGGGTGCAGAGACCCAGTACTTC.

This clonotype was observed many times. The chain joins TRBV11-2 to TRBJ2-1; 7 bases are shared with TRBD2. Trimming removed 0 bases from V and 4 bases from J; junction bases left unmatched: 6. The CDR3 totals 16 residues. Germline-derived CDR1 and CDR2 are SGHAT and FQNNGV. This CDR3 reads CASSLDTSAQYNEQFF. The DNA of the CDR3 is TGTGCCAGCAGCTTAGACACTAGCGCGCAGTACAATGAGCAGTTCTTC. The full variable domain, completed using reference TRBV11-2 and TRBJ2-1, is EAGVAQSPRYKIIEKRQSVAFWCNPISGHATLYWYQQILGQGPKLLIQFQNNGVVDDSQLPKDRFSAERLKGVDSTLKIQPAKLEDSAVYLCASSLDTSAQYNEQFFGPGTRLTVL.

This clonotype was seen repeatedly, ten times or more. The V gene is TRBV18, the J gene TRBJ1-2; no clear D. The CDR3 runs 13 residues. CDR1 KGHSH and CDR2 LQKENI come from the germline V gene. V lost 3 bases and J lost 3, with 8 bases in between. Written as DNA, the CDR3 is TGTGCCAGCTCACCGAGGACCGACTATGGCTACACCTTC. Protein: CASSPRTDYGYTF.

V and J are TRBV20-1 and TRBJ2-5; 7 positions match TRBD2. Trimming cost V 6 bases and J 1 base; bases outside gene matches: 11. CDR3 size: 15 residues. Germline V gene data show CDR1 as DFQATT and CDR2 as SNEGSKA (reference sequence). Here the CDR3 reads CSAQGGGSRQETQYF. The CDR3 DNA sequence: TGCAGTGCGCAGGGCGGCGGGAGCCGCCAAGAGACCCAGTACTTC.

This clonotype was observed many times. The chain joins TRBV7-6 to TRBJ2-2, with 12 nucleotides matching TRBD1. CDR1 and CDR2 (germline): SGHVS, FNYEAQ. The CDR3 extends over 16 amino acids. The trim removed 5 bases at V and 4 bases at J, leaving 5 bases unmatched. CDR3 nucleotide sequence: TGTGCCAGCAGCCCGGGACAGGGGGCGGGCACCGGGGAGCTGTTTTTT. Protein sequence: CASSPGQGAGTGELFF. The variable domain in full, completed from reference TRBV7-6 and TRBJ2-2, reads GAGVSQSPRYKVTKRGQDVALRCDPISGHVSLYWYRQALGQGPEFLTYFNYEAQQDKSGLPNDRFSAERPEGSISTLTIQRTEQRDSAMYRCASSPGQGAGTGELFFGEGSRLTVL.

V and J are TRBV3-1 and TRBJ2-2; either TRBD1 or TRBD2 may supply D (5 bases each). The length of the CDR3 is 13 residues. Trimming took 3 bases from V and 5 from J, leaving 7 bases between them. CDR1 LGHDT and CDR2 YNNKEL come from the germline V gene (reference sequence). Written as DNA, the CDR3 is TGTGCCAGCAGCCAGTGGGGGACCGGGGAGCTGTTTTTT. Encoded protein: CASSQWGTGELFF.

This clonotype was found a few times. The chain recombines TRBV27 with TRBJ2-2, with a possible D match to TRBD2 (5 bases). Germline CDR1 and CDR2: MNHEY and SMNVEV (reference sequence). V dropped 0 bases and J dropped 0 bases, with 11 bases sitting between them. The CDR3 has 17 amino acids. CDR3 DNA sequence: TGTGCCAGCAGTTTATCGAGCGGAGCCCCGAACACCGGGGAGCTGTTTTTT. Encoded protein: CASSLSSGAPNTGELFF.